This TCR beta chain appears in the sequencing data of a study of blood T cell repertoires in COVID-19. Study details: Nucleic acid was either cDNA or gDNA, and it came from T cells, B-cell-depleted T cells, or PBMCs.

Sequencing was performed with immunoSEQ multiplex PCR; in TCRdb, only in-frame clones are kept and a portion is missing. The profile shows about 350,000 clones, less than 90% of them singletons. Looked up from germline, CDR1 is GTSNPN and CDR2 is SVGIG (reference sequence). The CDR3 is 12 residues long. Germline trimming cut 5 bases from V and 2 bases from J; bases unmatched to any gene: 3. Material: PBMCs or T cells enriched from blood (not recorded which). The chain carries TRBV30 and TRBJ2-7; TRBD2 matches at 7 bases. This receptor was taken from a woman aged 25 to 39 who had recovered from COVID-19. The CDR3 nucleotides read TGTGCCTGGGCCACTAGCGCCTACGAGCAGTACTTC. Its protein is CAWATSAYEQYF.